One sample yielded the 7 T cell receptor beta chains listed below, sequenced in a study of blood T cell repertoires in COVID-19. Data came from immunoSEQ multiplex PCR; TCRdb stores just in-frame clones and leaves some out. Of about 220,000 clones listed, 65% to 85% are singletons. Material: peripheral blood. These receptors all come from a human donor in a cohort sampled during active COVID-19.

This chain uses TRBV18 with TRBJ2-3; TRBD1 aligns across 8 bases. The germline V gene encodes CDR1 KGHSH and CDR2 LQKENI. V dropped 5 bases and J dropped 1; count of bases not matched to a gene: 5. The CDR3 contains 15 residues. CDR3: CASSITGQGTDTQYF. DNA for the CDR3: TGTGCCAGCTCAATTACGGGACAGGGCACAGATACGCAGTATTTT.

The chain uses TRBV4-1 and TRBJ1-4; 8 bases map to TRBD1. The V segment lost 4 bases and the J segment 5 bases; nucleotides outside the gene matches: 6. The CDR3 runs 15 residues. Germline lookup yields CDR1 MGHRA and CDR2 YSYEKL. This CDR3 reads CASSRVGTGNEKLFF. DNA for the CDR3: TGCGCCAGCAGCCGCGTTGGGACAGGAAATGAAAAACTGTTTTTT.

CDR3 nucleotide sequence: TGCGCCAGCAACTCCCCGGCTAGCGGGAACACCTACAATGAGCAGTTCTTC. It codes for CASNSPASGNTYNEQFF. The chain couples TRBV5-1 to TRBJ2-1; 9 positions agree with TRBD2. V lost 6 bases, J lost 2 bases, and 12 bases stayed unmatched. Germline CDR1 reads SGHRS; CDR2 reads YFSETQ. This CDR3 region has 17 residues.

The CDR3 loop is CASRGLQGERGYTF. The CDR3 DNA reads TGTGCCAGCCGGGGCCTTCAGGGGGAGCGTGGCTACACCTTC. This chain links TRBV6-5 with TRBJ1-2; 7 nucleotides match TRBD1. This CDR3 region has 14 residues. The germline V gene encodes CDR1 MNHEY and CDR2 SVGAGI. The ends lost 8 bases at V and 7 bases at J; junction bases unmatched: 13.

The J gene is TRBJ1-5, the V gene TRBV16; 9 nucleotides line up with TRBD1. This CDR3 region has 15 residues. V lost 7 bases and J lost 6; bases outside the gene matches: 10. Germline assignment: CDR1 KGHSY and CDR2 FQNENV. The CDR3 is CASTQGTGRIQPQHF. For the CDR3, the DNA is TGTGCCAGCACCCAGGGGACAGGGAGGATTCAGCCCCAGCATTTT.

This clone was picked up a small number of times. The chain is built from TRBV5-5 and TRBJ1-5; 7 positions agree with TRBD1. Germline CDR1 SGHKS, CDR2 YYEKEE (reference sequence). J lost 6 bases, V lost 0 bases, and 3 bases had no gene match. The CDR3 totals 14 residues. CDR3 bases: TGTGCCAGCAGCTTGGCAGGGGGGTCTCAGCCCCAGCATTTT. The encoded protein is CASSLAGGSQPQHF.

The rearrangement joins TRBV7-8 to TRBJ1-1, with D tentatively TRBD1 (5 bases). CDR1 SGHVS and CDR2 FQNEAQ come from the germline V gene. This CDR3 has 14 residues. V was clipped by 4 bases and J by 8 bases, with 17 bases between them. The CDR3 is CASSSLVGTGEAFF. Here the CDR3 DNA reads TGTGCCAGCAGCTCCTTGGTGGGTACAGGAGAAGCTTTCTTT.